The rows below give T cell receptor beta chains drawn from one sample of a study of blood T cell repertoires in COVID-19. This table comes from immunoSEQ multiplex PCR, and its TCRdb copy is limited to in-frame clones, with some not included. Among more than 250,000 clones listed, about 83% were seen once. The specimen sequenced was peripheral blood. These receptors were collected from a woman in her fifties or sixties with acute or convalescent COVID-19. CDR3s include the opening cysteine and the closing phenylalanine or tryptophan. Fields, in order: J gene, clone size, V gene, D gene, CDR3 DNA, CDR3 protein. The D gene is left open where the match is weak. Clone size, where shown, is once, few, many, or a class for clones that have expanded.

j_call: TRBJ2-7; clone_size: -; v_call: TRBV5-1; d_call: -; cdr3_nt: TGCGCCAGCAGCTTGGTTGTCTCCACGGGGGAGCAGTACTTC; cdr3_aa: CASSLVVSTGEQYF
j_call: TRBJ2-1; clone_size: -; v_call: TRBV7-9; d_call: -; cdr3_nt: TGTGCCAGCAGTACTAGGGGAGGGGGCAATGAGCAGTTCTTC; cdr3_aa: CASSTRGGGNEQFF
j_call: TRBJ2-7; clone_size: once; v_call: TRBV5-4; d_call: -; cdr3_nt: TGTGCCAGCAGCTTCGGGACTGGTTCCTACGAGCAGTACTTC; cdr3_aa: CASSFGTGSYEQYF
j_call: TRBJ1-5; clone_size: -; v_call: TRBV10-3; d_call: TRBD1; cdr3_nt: TGTGCCATCAGTGAGCGGGGGACAGAATATCAGCCCCAGCATTTT; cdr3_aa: CAISERGTEYQPQHF
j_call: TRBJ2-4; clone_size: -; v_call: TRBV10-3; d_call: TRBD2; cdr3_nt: TGTGCCATCAGTGAGTCCCGAGCGGGGGAAGGCAAAAACATTCAGTACTTC; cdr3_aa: CAISESRAGEGKNIQYF
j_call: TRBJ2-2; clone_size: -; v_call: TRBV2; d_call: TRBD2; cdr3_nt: TGTGCCAGCACCCGAGGGCTAGCGGGAACCGGGGAGCTGTTTTTT; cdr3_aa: CASTRGLAGTGELFF
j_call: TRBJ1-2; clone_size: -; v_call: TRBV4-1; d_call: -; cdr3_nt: TGCGCCAGCAGCCAAGATCGGATCCCCGACGGGTATGGCTACACCTTC; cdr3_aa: CASSQDRIPDGYGYTF
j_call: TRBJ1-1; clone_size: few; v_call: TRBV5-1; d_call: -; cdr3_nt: TGCGCCAGCAGCCTAAATCCCATGAACACTGAAGCTTTCTTT; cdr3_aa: CASSLNPMNTEAFF
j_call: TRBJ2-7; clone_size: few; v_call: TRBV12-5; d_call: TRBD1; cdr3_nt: TGTGCTAGTGGTTCCACAGGGGAATACGAGCAGTACTTC; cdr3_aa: CASGSTGEYEQYF
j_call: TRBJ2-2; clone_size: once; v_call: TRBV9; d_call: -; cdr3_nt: TGTGCCAGCAGCGTAAGAACAGGGACCGGGGAGCTGTTTTTT; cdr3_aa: CASSVRTGTGELFF
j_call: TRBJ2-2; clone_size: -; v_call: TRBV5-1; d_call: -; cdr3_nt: TGCGCCAGCAGCTCTCAACCGGCGAACACCGGGGAGCTGTTTTTT; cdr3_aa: CASSSQPANTGELFF
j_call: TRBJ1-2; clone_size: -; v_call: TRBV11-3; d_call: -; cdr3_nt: TGTGCCAGCAGCTTAGATCGGTCGGGTGGTGGCTACACCTTC; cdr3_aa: CASSLDRSGGGYTF
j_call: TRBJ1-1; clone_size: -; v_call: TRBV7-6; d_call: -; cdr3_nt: TGTGCCAGCAGCCCCCGAGGGGGTAACACTGAAGCTTTCTTT; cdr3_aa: CASSPRGGNTEAFF
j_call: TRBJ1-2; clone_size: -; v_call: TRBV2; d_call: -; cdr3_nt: TGTGCCAGCAGTGAAGCAAGGGGCCTCTATGGCTACACCTTC; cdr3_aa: CASSEARGLYGYTF
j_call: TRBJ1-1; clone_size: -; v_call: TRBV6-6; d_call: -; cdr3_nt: TGTGCCAGCAGGCGTCTTCTCGAAACTGAAGCTTTCTTT; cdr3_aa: CASRRLLETEAFF
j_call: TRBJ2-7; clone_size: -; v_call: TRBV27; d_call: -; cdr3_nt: TGTGCCAGCAGCCCACTCGCCTACGAGCAGTACTTC; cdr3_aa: CASSPLAYEQYF
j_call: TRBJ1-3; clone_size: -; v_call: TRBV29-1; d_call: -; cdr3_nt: TGCAGCGTTGCGGGTTCCGGAAGGACCATATATTTT; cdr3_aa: CSVAGSGRTIYF
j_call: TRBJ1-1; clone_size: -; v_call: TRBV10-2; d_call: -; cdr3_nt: -; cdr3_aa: CASSTSGGLTEAFF
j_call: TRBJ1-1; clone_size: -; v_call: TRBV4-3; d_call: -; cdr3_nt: TGCGCCAGCAGCCAAGTCACAGGTTCTAACACTGAAGCTTTCTTT; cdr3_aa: CASSQVTGSNTEAFF
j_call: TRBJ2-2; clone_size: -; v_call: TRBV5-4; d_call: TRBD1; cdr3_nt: TGTGCCAGCAGCTTAGACAGGGACAACACCGGGGAGCTGTTTTTT; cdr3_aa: CASSLDRDNTGELFF
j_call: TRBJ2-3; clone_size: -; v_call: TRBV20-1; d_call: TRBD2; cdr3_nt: TGCAGTGCTAGTTCAGATAGCGGGGCGACTAGCACAGATACGCAGTATTTT; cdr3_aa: CSASSDSGATSTDTQYF
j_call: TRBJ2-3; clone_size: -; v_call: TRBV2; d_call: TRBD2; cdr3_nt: TGTGCCAGCAGTGCGGAGCGGGGGGACACAGATACGCAGTATTTT; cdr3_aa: CASSAERGDTDTQYF
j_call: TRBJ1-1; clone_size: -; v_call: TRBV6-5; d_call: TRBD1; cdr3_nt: TGTGCCAGCAGTCGCGACAGGGTGGAAACTGAAGCTTTCTTT; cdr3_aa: CASSRDRVETEAFF
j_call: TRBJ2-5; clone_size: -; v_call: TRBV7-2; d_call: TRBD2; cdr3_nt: TGTGCCAGCAGCCCCAGGGCGGGGGGGCCGGAGACCCAGTACTTC; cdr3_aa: CASSPRAGGPETQYF
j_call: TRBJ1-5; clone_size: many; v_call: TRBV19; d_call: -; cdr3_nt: TGTGCCAGTAGTATAGAAGCGCAGCCCAATCAGCCCCAGCATTTT; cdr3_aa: CASSIEAQPNQPQHF
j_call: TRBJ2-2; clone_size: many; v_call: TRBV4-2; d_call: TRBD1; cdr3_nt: TGTGCCAGCAGCCAAGTGGGACAGGGTCGCACCGGGGAGCTGTTTTTT; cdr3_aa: CASSQVGQGRTGELFF
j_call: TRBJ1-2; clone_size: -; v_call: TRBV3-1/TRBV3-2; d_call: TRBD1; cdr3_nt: TGTGCCAGCAGCCAAGGGACAGGGGACTATGGCTACACCTTC; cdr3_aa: CASSQGTGDYGYTF
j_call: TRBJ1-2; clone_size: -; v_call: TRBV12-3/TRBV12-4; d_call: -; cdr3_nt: TGTGCCAGCAGTTTAGACAGGGACCGCGGCTACACCTTC; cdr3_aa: CASSLDRDRGYTF
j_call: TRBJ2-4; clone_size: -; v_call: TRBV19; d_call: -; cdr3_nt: TGTGCCTCAAGTATCCGGTCGGGCCCCGGCGGGGACATTCAGTACTTC; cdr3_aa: CASSIRSGPGGDIQYF
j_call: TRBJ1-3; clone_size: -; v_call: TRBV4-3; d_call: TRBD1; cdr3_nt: TGCGCCAGCAGCCAAGTAGGGGGCCTCTCCTCTGGAAACACCATATATTTT; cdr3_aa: CASSQVGGLSSGNTIYF
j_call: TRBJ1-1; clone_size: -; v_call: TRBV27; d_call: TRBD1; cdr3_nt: TGTGCCAGCAGTCTACAGGGGAGTCCGGCAGCTTTCTTT; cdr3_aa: CASSLQGSPAAFF
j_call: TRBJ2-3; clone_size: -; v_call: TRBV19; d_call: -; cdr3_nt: TGTGCCAGTAGTATATCAGGGGACCGCACAGATACGCAGTATTTT; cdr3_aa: CASSISGDRTDTQYF